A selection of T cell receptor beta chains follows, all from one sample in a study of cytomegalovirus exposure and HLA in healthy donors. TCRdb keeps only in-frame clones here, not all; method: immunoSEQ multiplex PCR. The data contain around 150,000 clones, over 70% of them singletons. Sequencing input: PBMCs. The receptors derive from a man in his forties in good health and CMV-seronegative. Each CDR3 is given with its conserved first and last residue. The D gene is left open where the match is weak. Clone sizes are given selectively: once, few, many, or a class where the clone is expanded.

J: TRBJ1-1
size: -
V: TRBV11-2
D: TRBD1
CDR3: CASSLGGGTGVTEAFF
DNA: TGTGCCAGCAGCTTAGGGGGGGGGACAGGCGTTACTGAAGCTTTCTTT

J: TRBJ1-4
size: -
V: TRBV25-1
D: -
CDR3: CASSESLGQNEKLFF
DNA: TGTGCCAGCAGTGAATCCCTAGGACAGAATGAAAAACTGTTTTTT

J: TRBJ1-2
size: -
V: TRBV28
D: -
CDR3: CASRDSQGHYGYTF
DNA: TGTGCCAGCAGAGACTCCCAGGGGCACTATGGCTACACCTTC

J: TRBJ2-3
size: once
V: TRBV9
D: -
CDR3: CASSVGAARSTDTQYF
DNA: TGTGCCAGCAGCGTTGGGGCGGCCCGGAGTACAGATACGCAGTATTTT

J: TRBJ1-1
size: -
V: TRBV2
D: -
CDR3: CASGGDPGDAFF
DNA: TGTGCCAGCGGGGGGGATCCGGGGGATGCTTTCTTT

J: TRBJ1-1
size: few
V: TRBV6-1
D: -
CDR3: CASSDLPVLPF
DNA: TGTGCCAGCAGTGACTTACCGGTTCTACCATTT

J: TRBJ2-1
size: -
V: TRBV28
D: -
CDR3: CASSPPGSLYNEQFF
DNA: TGTGCCAGCAGTCCACCCGGGAGTCTCTACAATGAGCAGTTCTTC

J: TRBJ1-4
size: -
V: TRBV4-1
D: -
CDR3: CASSQVWGQGGEKLFF
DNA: TGCGCCAGCAGCCAAGTGTGGGGGCAGGGCGGTGAAAAACTGTTTTTT

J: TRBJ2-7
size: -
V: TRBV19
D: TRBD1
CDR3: CASSWTGLGEQYF
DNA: TGTGCCAGTAGCTGGACAGGTCTGGGCGAGCAGTACTTC

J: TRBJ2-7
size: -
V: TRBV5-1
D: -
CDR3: CASSPDGQPYEQYF
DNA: TGCGCCAGCAGCCCGGACGGACAGCCCTACGAGCAGTACTTC

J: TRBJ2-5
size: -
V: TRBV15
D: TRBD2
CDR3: CATSRAGGPEETQYF
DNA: TGTGCCACCAGCAGAGCGGGAGGGCCAGAGGAGACCCAGTACTTC

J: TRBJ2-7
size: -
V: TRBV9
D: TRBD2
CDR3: CASSASPGLAGGVSYEQYF
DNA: TGTGCCAGCAGCGCATCCCCGGGCCTAGCGGGGGGCGTATCCTACGAGCAGTACTTC

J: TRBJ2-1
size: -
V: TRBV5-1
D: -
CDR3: CASSWGRSYNEQFF
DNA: TGCGCCAGCAGCTGGGGGCGCTCCTACAATGAGCAGTTCTTC

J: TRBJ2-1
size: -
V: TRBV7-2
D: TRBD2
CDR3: CASRPGGREQFF
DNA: TGTGCCAGCCGGCCGGGAGGCAGGGAGCAGTTCTTC

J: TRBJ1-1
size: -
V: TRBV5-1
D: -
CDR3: CASTPNPGNTEAFF
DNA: TGCGCCAGCACCCCCAATCCCGGGAACACTGAAGCTTTCTTT

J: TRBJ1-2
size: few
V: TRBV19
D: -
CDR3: CASSTGLFIYGYTF
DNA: TGTGCCAGTAGTACAGGTCTTTTTATCTATGGCTACACCTTC

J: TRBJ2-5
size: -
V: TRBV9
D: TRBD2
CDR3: CASSKGLAGRVGTQYF
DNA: TGTGCCAGCAGCAAAGGACTAGCGGGACGCGTAGGGACCCAGTACTTC

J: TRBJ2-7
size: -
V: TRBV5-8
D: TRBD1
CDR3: CAPGETGSYYEQYF
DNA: TGTGCCCCAGGGGAGACAGGGAGTTACTACGAGCAGTACTTC

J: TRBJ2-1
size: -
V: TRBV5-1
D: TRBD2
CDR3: CASSLGAGGYNEQFF
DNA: TGCGCCAGCAGCTTGGGGGCCGGGGGGTACAATGAGCAGTTCTTC

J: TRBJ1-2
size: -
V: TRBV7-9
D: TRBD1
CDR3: CASSSQQGEGVYGYTF
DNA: TGTGCCAGCAGCTCCCAACAGGGGGAGGGCGTCTATGGCTACACCTTC

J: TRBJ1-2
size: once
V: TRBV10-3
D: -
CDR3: CAISLFVSNYGYTF
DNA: TGTGCCATCAGTCTTTTTGTATCTAACTATGGCTACACCTTC

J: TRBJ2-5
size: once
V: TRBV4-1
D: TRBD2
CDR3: CASSPGTSIIETQYF
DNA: TGCGCCAGCAGCCCCGGGACTAGCATAATCGAGACCCAGTACTTC

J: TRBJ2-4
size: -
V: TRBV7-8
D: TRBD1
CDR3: CASSSALSTGGKNIQYF
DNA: TGTGCCAGCAGCTCCGCCCTTTCGACAGGGGGTAAAAACATTCAGTACTTC

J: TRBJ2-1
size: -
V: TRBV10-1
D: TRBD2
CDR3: CASSETSGPREQFF
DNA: TGCGCCAGCAGTGAGACTAGCGGGCCCCGGGAGCAGTTCTTC

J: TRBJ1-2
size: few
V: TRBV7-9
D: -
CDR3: CASSPPGGEVGYTF
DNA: TGTGCCAGCAGCCCCCCGGGGGGGGAAGTTGGCTACACCTTC

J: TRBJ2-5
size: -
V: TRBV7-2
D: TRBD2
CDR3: CASSRWGSGGAEETQYF
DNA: TGTGCCAGCAGCCGATGGGGTAGCGGGGGGGCGGAAGAGACCCAGTACTTC

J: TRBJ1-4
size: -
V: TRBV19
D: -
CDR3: CASSMMRREANEKLFF
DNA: TGTGCCAGTAGTATGATGCGGCGGGAGGCAAATGAAAAACTGTTTTTT

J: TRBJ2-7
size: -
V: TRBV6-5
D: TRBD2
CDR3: CASSSLASGARYEQYF
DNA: TGTGCCAGCAGTTCCCTGGCTAGCGGGGCCCGCTACGAGCAGTACTTC

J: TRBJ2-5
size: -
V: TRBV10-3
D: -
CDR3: CAISGGEGGLQETQYF
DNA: TGTGCCATCAGTGGAGGGGAAGGGGGACTACAAGAGACCCAGTACTTC

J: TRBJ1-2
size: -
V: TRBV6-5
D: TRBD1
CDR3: CASSNPGQGNYGYTF
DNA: TGTGCCAGCAGTAATCCGGGACAGGGGAACTATGGCTACACCTTC

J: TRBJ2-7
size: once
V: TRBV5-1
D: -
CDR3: CASSLSVATYEQYF
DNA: TGCGCCAGCAGCTTGTCAGTAGCCACCTACGAGCAGTACTTC

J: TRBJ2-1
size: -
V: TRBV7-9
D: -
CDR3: CASSSSTAYNEQFF
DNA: TGTGCCAGCAGCTCATCGACAGCCTACAATGAGCAGTTCTTC

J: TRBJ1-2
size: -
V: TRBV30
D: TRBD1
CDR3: CSSGTGGSNGYTF
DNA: TGTTCAAGCGGGACAGGGGGCTCGAATGGCTACACCTTC

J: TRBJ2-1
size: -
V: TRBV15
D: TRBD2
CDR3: CATSSPRTSGGAGEQFF
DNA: TGTGCCACCAGCAGCCCCCGGACTAGCGGGGGGGCTGGTGAGCAGTTCTTC

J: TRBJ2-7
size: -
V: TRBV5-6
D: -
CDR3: CASSHADDYEQYF
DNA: TGTGCCAGCAGCCACGCAGATGACTACGAGCAGTACTTC

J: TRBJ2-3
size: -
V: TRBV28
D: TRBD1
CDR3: CASSGQGAGADTQYF
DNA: TGTGCCAGCAGTGGACAGGGGGCTGGCGCAGATACGCAGTATTTT